This T cell receptor (beta chain) is drawn from a study of control samples from healthy donors and cancer patients. V was trimmed by 6 bases and J by 1 base, leaving 12 bases between them. This CDR3 spans 14 amino acids. The germline V gene has CDR1 SNHLY and CDR2 FYNNEI. Here immunoSEQ multiplex PCR was the method, and the copy in TCRdb shows in-frame clones only, minus some. The table has some 96,000 clones, roughly nine tenths seen once. The sequence came from a woman in her 50s in good health. The rearrangement joins TRBV2 to TRBJ1-1; D might be TRBD1 (6 bases). Sequenced input: blood. The CDR3 sequence: CASRVGQENTEAFF. The CDR3 coding sequence is TGTGCCAGCAGGGTGGGACAAGAGAACACTGAAGCTTTCTTT.